This T cell receptor (beta chain) was obtained from a study of T-cell memory formation after mild COVID-19. Study background: TCR clusters were largely donor specific.

Comments on this clonotype: No antigen is known for it.

Libraries for TCRalpha and TCRbeta carried sample barcodes and unique molecular identifiers via 5'RACE. TCRdb used MiXCR to reprocess the 5' RACE reads, holding one entry per CDR3 protein. The sample contains under 200,000 distinct CDR3 sequences, around 13% of which appear only once. Study results and caveats: Memory from before infection featured some responding clones, which suggests cross-reactive memory joined. Researchers report contracting CD4+ clones mostly in CM and EM, with CD8+ clones in EMRA.

The clonotype comes from a man younger than 35 who had mild COVID-19 (a few samples of this study predate the infection). Cell type and time point are not known. The sample comprised PBMCs or a T cell subset sorted from them (not recorded which).

The CDR3 reads CASSSPGSGITDTQYF. CDR3 coding DNA: TGTGCCAGCAGCTCTCCGGGTAGCGGTATCACAGATACGCAGTATTTT. The chain joins TRBV5-4 to TRBJ2-3; D might be TRBD2 (6 bases). From germline, CDR1 is SGHNT and CDR2 YYREEE (reference sequence). This CDR3 region has 16 residues. Between the trimmed V and J ends, which lost 3 bases and 2 bases, there was a span of 16 bases.